The T cell receptor (beta chain) under discussion was sequenced for a study of T cell changes during pregnancy in multiple sclerosis. Profiling relied on immunoSEQ multiplex PCR, and the TCRdb table lists in-frame clones only, not all of them. The table shows 39,000 or so clones, with 92% occurring only once. The germline CDR1 and CDR2 sequences are MNHEY and SMNVEV (reference sequence). With 5 bases clipped from V and 0 bases from J, the junction kept 10 bases outside the gene matches. This CDR3 has 17 residues. The receptor's source is a female donor in good health, enrolled as a control in a pregnancy study. This sample comprised CD4+ T cells from peripheral blood mononuclear cells, obtained after pregnancy. The rearrangement joins TRBV27 to TRBJ2-1; 7 bases align to TRBD1. The CDR3: CASSPYPGTASYNEQFF. DNA of the CDR3: TGTGCCAGCAGTCCTTACCCCGGGACAGCCTCCTACAATGAGCAGTTCTTC.